These T cell receptor beta chains were read from a single sample in a study of blood T cell repertoires in COVID-19. TCRdb's table, derived via immunoSEQ multiplex PCR, lists solely in-frame clones and lacks some. The data show over 120,000 clones, about 85% seen once. Sequencing was done on a sample of peripheral blood. The receptors shown here come from a human donor with acute or convalescent COVID-19. The donor label of this sample is uncertain. CDR3s include the opening cysteine and the closing phenylalanine or tryptophan. D genes are given only for firm matches. Clone size, where shown, is once, few, many, or a class for clones that have expanded.

clone_size: .; v_call: TRBV27; j_call: TRBJ2-6; d_call: TRBD1; cdr3_nt: TGTGCCAGCAGTTTAAGGGGGCCCCTGTGGGGGGCCAACGTCCTGACTTTC; cdr3_aa: CASSLRGPLWGANVLTF
clone_size: .; v_call: TRBV6-1; j_call: TRBJ2-2; d_call: .; cdr3_nt: TGTGCCAGCAGTGAAGAAGGGGCGGTAGGCGCCGGGGAGCTGTTTTTT; cdr3_aa: CASSEEGAVGAGELFF
clone_size: .; v_call: TRBV19; j_call: TRBJ1-6; d_call: .; cdr3_nt: TGTGCCAGTAGTATCATCCAGGGATGGGGTTCACCCCTCCACTTT; cdr3_aa: CASSIIQGWGSPLHF
clone_size: .; v_call: TRBV6-5; j_call: TRBJ1-4; d_call: TRBD1; cdr3_nt: TGTGCCAGCACCCCGGGACAGGGGAATGAAAAACTGTTTTTT; cdr3_aa: CASTPGQGNEKLFF
clone_size: .; v_call: TRBV28; j_call: TRBJ1-1; d_call: TRBD1; cdr3_nt: TGTGCCAGCAGGATATACGGGACAGCGATCAACACTGAAGCTTTCTTT; cdr3_aa: CASRIYGTAINTEAFF
clone_size: .; v_call: TRBV30; j_call: TRBJ1-2; d_call: TRBD1; cdr3_nt: TGTGCCTGGAGTTTGGGACAGGGCGGTGGCTACACCTTC; cdr3_aa: CAWSLGQGGGYTF
clone_size: once; v_call: TRBV5-4; j_call: TRBJ2-5; d_call: TRBD2; cdr3_nt: TGTGCCAGCAGCGTCGCGGGAGGTGACGCAGTAAAGACCCAGTACTTC; cdr3_aa: CASSVAGGDAVKTQYF
clone_size: .; v_call: TRBV11-2; j_call: TRBJ1-1; d_call: TRBD1; cdr3_nt: TGTGCCAGCAGCCCAATGGACAGGGGTCAAATGAACACTGAAGCTTTCTTT; cdr3_aa: CASSPMDRGQMNTEAFF
clone_size: once; v_call: TRBV2; j_call: TRBJ1-3; d_call: TRBD1; cdr3_nt: TGTGCCAGCAGGAAACGGGACAGGGGCCTAGGAAACACCATATATTTT; cdr3_aa: CASRKRDRGLGNTIYF
clone_size: .; v_call: TRBV11-3; j_call: TRBJ2-2; d_call: .; cdr3_nt: TGTGCCAGCAGCCCAGACTTGGTGTCCGGGGAGCTGTTTTTT; cdr3_aa: CASSPDLVSGELFF
clone_size: .; v_call: TRBV11-2; j_call: TRBJ1-5; d_call: .; cdr3_nt: TGTGCCAGCAGCTTAGGGCAGGCCAGCAATCAGCCCCAGCATTTT; cdr3_aa: CASSLGQASNQPQHF
clone_size: few; v_call: TRBV3-1/TRBV3-2; j_call: TRBJ1-2; d_call: TRBD1; cdr3_nt: TGTGCCAGCAGATTCGGACAGGGAGGTCTGGGCTACACCTTC; cdr3_aa: CASRFGQGGLGYTF
clone_size: .; v_call: TRBV6-5; j_call: TRBJ2-3; d_call: .; cdr3_nt: TGTGCCAGCAGTAGGGGCAGGGCCACAGATACGCAGTATTTT; cdr3_aa: CASSRGRATDTQYF
clone_size: .; v_call: TRBV19; j_call: TRBJ2-1; d_call: TRBD2; cdr3_nt: TGTGCCAGTAGTACCGTCCGCAGCGGGGGGGCAATCTACAATGAGCAGTTCTTC; cdr3_aa: CASSTVRSGGAIYNEQFF
clone_size: once; v_call: TRBV7-2; j_call: TRBJ2-2; d_call: TRBD1; cdr3_nt: TGTGCCAGCAGCTTCCGGGACAGGGACACCGGGGAGCTGTTTTTT; cdr3_aa: CASSFRDRDTGELFF
clone_size: .; v_call: TRBV7-3; j_call: TRBJ2-1; d_call: TRBD2; cdr3_nt: TGTGCCAGCAGCTTCGGGGGGGCGTCCTACAATGAGCAGTTCTTC; cdr3_aa: CASSFGGASYNEQFF
clone_size: few; v_call: TRBV6-5; j_call: TRBJ2-1; d_call: .; cdr3_nt: TGTGCCAGCACGAGCCGGGACTCCCAGTTCTTC; cdr3_aa: CASTSRDSQFF
clone_size: .; v_call: TRBV4-3; j_call: TRBJ1-5; d_call: .; cdr3_nt: TGCGCCAGCAGCCAAGATCACGGGAGCTTTAGCAATCAGCCCCAGCATTTT; cdr3_aa: CASSQDHGSFSNQPQHF
clone_size: .; v_call: TRBV9; j_call: TRBJ2-4; d_call: TRBD1; cdr3_nt: TGTGCCAGCAGCGCAGAATCCGGGACAGGGGGCACAATAGCCAAAAACATTCAGTACTTC; cdr3_aa: CASSAESGTGGTIAKNIQYF
clone_size: .; v_call: TRBV5-1; j_call: TRBJ1-1; d_call: TRBD1; cdr3_nt: TGCGCCAGCAGCTTGACGGGGGACAGAGAAGCTTTCTTT; cdr3_aa: CASSLTGDREAFF
clone_size: .; v_call: TRBV6-2/TRBV6-3; j_call: TRBJ2-5; d_call: TRBD2; cdr3_nt: TGTGCCAGCAGTTTTGATACGGGGGGTAGCGGGAGGTCCCAAGAGACCCAGTACTTC; cdr3_aa: CASSFDTGGSGRSQETQYF
clone_size: .; v_call: TRBV6-2/TRBV6-3; j_call: TRBJ2-1; d_call: .; cdr3_nt: TGTGCCAGCAGTTACGCAGGACTCTACAATGAGCAGTTCTTC; cdr3_aa: CASSYAGLYNEQFF
clone_size: .; v_call: TRBV7-2; j_call: TRBJ1-2; d_call: TRBD1; cdr3_nt: TGTGCCAGCAGCCCCGCGGACAGGGTACCAGTGTATGGCTACACCTTC; cdr3_aa: CASSPADRVPVYGYTF
clone_size: .; v_call: TRBV4-3; j_call: TRBJ1-3; d_call: .; cdr3_nt: TGCGCCAGCAGCCATAACTCCGCCTCTCCGTTCGGAAACACCATATATTTT; cdr3_aa: CASSHNSASPFGNTIYF
clone_size: .; v_call: TRBV9; j_call: TRBJ1-4; d_call: .; cdr3_nt: TGTGCCAGCAGCCCCCGGGGGAACACTAATGAAAAACTGTTTTTT; cdr3_aa: CASSPRGNTNEKLFF
clone_size: few; v_call: TRBV14; j_call: TRBJ2-1; d_call: TRBD1; cdr3_nt: TGTGCCAGCAGCCAATGGACAGGAATCAATGAGCAGTTCTTC; cdr3_aa: CASSQWTGINEQFF
clone_size: .; v_call: TRBV9; j_call: TRBJ2-2; d_call: .; cdr3_nt: TGTGCCAGCAGCGTAGTACCATCGGGGGTGCCCGGGGAGCTGTTTTTT; cdr3_aa: CASSVVPSGVPGELFF
clone_size: .; v_call: TRBV28; j_call: TRBJ2-2; d_call: .; cdr3_nt: TGTGCCAGCAGTGCCCCGGGCCTAGGGGCCGGGGAGCTGTTTTTT; cdr3_aa: CASSAPGLGAGELFF
clone_size: .; v_call: TRBV5-1; j_call: TRBJ1-1; d_call: TRBD1; cdr3_nt: TGCGCCAGCAGCTCCCTGGACAGGGTCATGAACACTGAAGCTTTCTTT; cdr3_aa: CASSSLDRVMNTEAFF
clone_size: .; v_call: TRBV7-3; j_call: TRBJ2-1; d_call: TRBD2; cdr3_nt: TGTGCCAGCAGCCCTACTAGCGGGGTCTATGAGCAGTTCTTC; cdr3_aa: CASSPTSGVYEQFF
clone_size: .; v_call: TRBV18; j_call: TRBJ2-2; d_call: TRBD2; cdr3_nt: TGTGCCAGCATCCCTCCGGGGAGGGGACTCGACACCGGGGAGCTGTTTTTT; cdr3_aa: CASIPPGRGLDTGELFF